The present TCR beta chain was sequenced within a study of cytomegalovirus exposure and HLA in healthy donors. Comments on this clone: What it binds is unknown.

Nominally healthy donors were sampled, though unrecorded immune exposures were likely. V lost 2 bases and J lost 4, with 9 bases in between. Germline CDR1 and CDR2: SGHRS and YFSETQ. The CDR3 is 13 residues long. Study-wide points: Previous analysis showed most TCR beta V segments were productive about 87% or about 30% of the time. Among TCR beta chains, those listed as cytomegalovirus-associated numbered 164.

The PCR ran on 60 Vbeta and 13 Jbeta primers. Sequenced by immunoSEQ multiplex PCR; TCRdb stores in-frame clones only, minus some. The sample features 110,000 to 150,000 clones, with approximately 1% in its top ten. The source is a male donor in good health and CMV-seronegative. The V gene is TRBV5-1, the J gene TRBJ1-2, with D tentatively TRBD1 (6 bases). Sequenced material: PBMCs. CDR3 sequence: CASSFTGTYGYTF. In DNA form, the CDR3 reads TGCGCCAGCAGCTTCACAGGGACCTATGGCTACACCTTC.